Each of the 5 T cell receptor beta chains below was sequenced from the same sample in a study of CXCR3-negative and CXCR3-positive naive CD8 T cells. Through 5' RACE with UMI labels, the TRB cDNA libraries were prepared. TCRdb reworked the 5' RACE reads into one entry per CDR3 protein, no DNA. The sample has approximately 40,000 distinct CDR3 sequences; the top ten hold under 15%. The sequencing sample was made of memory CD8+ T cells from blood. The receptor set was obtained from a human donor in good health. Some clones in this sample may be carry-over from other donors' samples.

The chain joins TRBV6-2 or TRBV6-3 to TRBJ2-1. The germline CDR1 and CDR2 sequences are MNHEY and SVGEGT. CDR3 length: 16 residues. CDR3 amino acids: CASSQLLYNTYNEQFF.

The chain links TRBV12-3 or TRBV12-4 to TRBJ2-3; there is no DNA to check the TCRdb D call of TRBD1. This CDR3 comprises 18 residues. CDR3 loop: CASSLSTGRGGGTDTQYF.

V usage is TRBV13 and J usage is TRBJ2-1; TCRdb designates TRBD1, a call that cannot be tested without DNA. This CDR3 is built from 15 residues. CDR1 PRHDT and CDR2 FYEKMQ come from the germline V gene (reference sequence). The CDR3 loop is CASSLGGSPYNEQFF.

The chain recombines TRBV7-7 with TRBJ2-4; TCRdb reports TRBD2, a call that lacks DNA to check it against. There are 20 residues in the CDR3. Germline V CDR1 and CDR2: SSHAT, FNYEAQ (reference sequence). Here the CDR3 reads CASSSAPDPRELGAKNIQYF.

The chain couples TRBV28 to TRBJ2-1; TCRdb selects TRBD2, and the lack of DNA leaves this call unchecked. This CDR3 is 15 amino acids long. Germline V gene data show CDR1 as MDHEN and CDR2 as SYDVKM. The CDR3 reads CASKEGVVTYNEQFF.